These T cell receptor beta chains were read from a single sample in a study of blood T cell repertoires in COVID-19. TCRdb keeps only in-frame clones here, not all; method: immunoSEQ multiplex PCR. The table records 50,000 to 70,000 clones, around 90% of them present only once. The sample taken for sequencing was peripheral blood. All receptors come from a human donor with active COVID-19. The donor label of this sample is uncertain. CDR3s include the opening cysteine and the closing phenylalanine or tryptophan. The D gene is left open where the match is weak. Clone size appears in some rows only: once, few, many, or a class for an expanded clone.

V gene	clone size	CDR3 length	J gene	D gene	CDR3 protein	CDR3 DNA
TRBV12-3/TRBV12-4	NA	12	TRBJ1-3	NA	CASSNSGNTIYF	TGTGCCAGCAGTAACAGTGGCAACACCATATATTTT
TRBV28	NA	15	TRBJ1-5	NA	CASSPGQGWNQPQHF	TGTGCCAGCAGTCCCGGCCAGGGGTGGAATCAGCCCCAGCATTTT
TRBV30	NA	12	TRBJ2-7	NA	CAWTRGMNEQYF	TGTGCCTGGACTAGGGGTATGAACGAGCAGTACTTC
TRBV5-1	NA	17	TRBJ2-7	TRBD1	CASSLGARAGGVHEQYF	TGCGCCAGCAGCTTGGGGGCTAGGGCAGGGGGAGTCCACGAGCAGTACTTC
TRBV7-8	NA	13	TRBJ2-1	TRBD2	CASSLRTRAEQFF	TGTGCCAGCAGCTTAAGGACTAGAGCTGAGCAGTTCTTC
TRBV6-5	NA	15	TRBJ2-3	TRBD2	CASRWTSLGTDTQYF	TGTGCCAGCAGGTGGACTAGCTTAGGCACAGATACGCAGTATTTT
TRBV15	NA	15	TRBJ1-6	NA	CATRRGQSVNSPLHF	TGTGCCACCAGGCGCGGACAGTCAGTCAATTCACCCCTCCACTTT
TRBV12-5	NA	17	TRBJ1-6	TRBD1	CASGLTLDRGRATPLHF	TGTGCTAGTGGTTTAACCTTGGACAGGGGGCGCGCGACACCCCTCCACTTT
TRBV5-1	NA	12	TRBJ2-1	NA	CASSGRGHEQFF	TGCGCCAGCAGCGGGCGGGGCCATGAGCAGTTCTTC
TRBV6-5	NA	15	TRBJ2-7	TRBD2	CASSTRLAGAYEQYF	TGTGCCAGCAGTACTCGACTAGCGGGGGCCTACGAGCAGTACTTC
TRBV2	NA	14	TRBJ2-7	NA	CASRDSTNSYEQYF	TGTGCCAGCAGAGACAGCACAAACTCCTACGAGCAGTACTTC
TRBV6-4	NA	16	TRBJ1-2	NA	CASSDGHTESYYGYTF	TGTGCCAGCAGTGACGGACACACAGAAAGCTACTATGGCTACACCTTC
TRBV6-2/TRBV6-3	NA	14	TRBJ2-7	NA	CASSYGVGGYEQYF	TGTGCCAGCAGTTACGGGGTAGGAGGGTACGAGCAGTACTTC
TRBV4-1	NA	16	TRBJ2-3	TRBD2	CASSQELALSTDTQYF	TGCGCCAGCAGCCAAGAACTAGCGCTCAGCACAGATACGCAGTATTTT
TRBV28	NA	20	TRBJ1-5	NA	CASSPRFGGLSLLSNQPQHF	TGTGCCAGCAGTCCGAGGTTTGGGGGGTTGTCCCTATTGAGCAATCAGCCCCAGCATTTT
TRBV5-6	NA	13	TRBJ2-1	NA	CASSAGGHNEQFF	TGTGCCAGCAGCGCCGGGGGACACAATGAGCAGTTCTTC
TRBV14	NA	14	TRBJ1-2	NA	CASSRKAEGYGYTF	TGTGCCAGCAGCCGCAAGGCGGAGGGGTATGGCTACACCTTC
TRBV18	NA	14	TRBJ2-7	NA	CASSPNGVSYEQYF	TGTGCCAGCTCACCAAACGGGGTCTCCTACGAGCAGTACTTC
TRBV5-1	NA	14	TRBJ2-1	NA	CASTLAAAYNEQFF	TGCGCCAGCACCCTCGCGGCGGCCTACAATGAGCAGTTCTTC
TRBV9	NA	16	TRBJ2-2	TRBD2	CASSVGSGRFAGELFF	TGTGCCAGCAGCGTAGGAAGCGGGAGGTTCGCCGGGGAGCTGTTTTTT
TRBV4-1	NA	16	TRBJ1-5	TRBD1	CASSQDIRGLRQPQHF	TGCGCCAGCAGCCAAGATATAAGGGGGCTGCGCCAGCCCCAGCATTTT
TRBV5-1	NA	15	TRBJ2-1	TRBD1	CASSRGQGALDEQFF	TGCGCCAGCAGCCGCGGACAGGGGGCGTTAGATGAGCAGTTCTTC
TRBV6-5	NA	14	TRBJ1-1	NA	CASSYYGVGTEAFF	TGTGCCAGCAGTTACTACGGGGTAGGCACTGAAGCTTTCTTT
TRBV5-1	NA	15	TRBJ2-5	TRBD2	CASSSTTLAGETQYF	TGCGCCAGCAGCTCAACGACTCTAGCGGGAGAGACCCAGTACTTC
TRBV9	NA	15	TRBJ2-1	TRBD2	CASSSRAGADNEQFF	TGTGCCAGCAGCTCGCGAGCGGGAGCCGACAATGAGCAGTTCTTC
TRBV7-2	NA	16	TRBJ1-1	NA	CASSSPFRVVNTEAFF	TGTGCCAGCAGCTCCCCTTTTCGCGTTGTGAACACTGAAGCTTTCTTT
TRBV2	once	12	TRBJ2-5	NA	CASGGWAETQYF	TGTGCCAGCGGAGGATGGGCAGAGACCCAGTACTTC
TRBV14	NA	17	TRBJ2-1	TRBD2	CASSQNSSGRFYNEQFF	TGTGCCAGCAGCCAAAACTCTAGCGGGAGGTTCTACAATGAGCAGTTCTTC
TRBV6-6	NA	15	TRBJ2-3	TRBD1	CASSFGQGRTDTQYF	TGTGCCAGCAGTTTTGGACAGGGGAGGACAGATACGCAGTATTTT
TRBV5-4	NA	16	TRBJ2-7	NA	CASSLAGSGLSYEQYF	TGTGCCAGCAGCCTGGCTGGGAGCGGCCTCTCCTACGAGCAGTACTTC
TRBV19	NA	19	TRBJ2-6	NA	CASSVGIQGRVSGANVLTF	TGTGCCAGTAGTGTGGGAATTCAGGGTAGGGTCTCTGGGGCCAACGTCCTGACTTTC
TRBV9	NA	15	TRBJ2-3	NA	CASSLRPEETDTQYF	TGTGCCAGCAGCCTCCGCCCCGAAGAGACAGATACGCAGTATTTT
TRBV4-2	NA	15	TRBJ1-3	TRBD1	CASSQRDRAGNTIYF	TGTGCCAGCAGCCAAAGGGACAGGGCTGGAAACACCATATATTTT
TRBV24-1	NA	14	TRBJ2-2	NA	CATSDPLYTGELFF	TGTGCCACCAGTGACCCCTTATACACCGGGGAGCTGTTTTTT
TRBV11-2	NA	16	TRBJ2-1	TRBD2	CASSFQTGTSFNEQFF	TGTGCCAGCAGCTTTCAAACCGGGACTAGCTTTAATGAGCAGTTCTTC
TRBV7-2	NA	14	TRBJ2-1	NA	CASRPTLASNEQFF	TGTGCCAGCAGGCCGACCCTAGCGTCCAATGAGCAGTTCTTC
TRBV2	NA	17	TRBJ2-1	TRBD2	CASSVMGGGAWSNEQFF	TGTGCCAGCAGTGTCATGGGCGGGGGGGCATGGAGCAATGAGCAGTTCTTC
TRBV19	NA	17	TRBJ2-1	TRBD2	CASSRGEAGVGYNEQFF	TGTGCCAGTAGCCGAGGGGAGGCGGGAGTGGGGTACAATGAGCAGTTCTTC
TRBV3-1/TRBV3-2	few	14	TRBJ1-5	NA	CASSQRGSNQPQHF	TGTGCCAGCAGCCAAAGGGGGAGCAATCAGCCCCAGCATTTT
TRBV2	few	14	TRBJ2-7	NA	CASSARVESYEQYF	TGTGCCAGCAGTGCGCGGGTGGAATCCTACGAGCAGTACTTC
TRBV5-4	NA	19	TRBJ1-1	TRBD1	CASSSKLTGQGKLNTEAFF	TGTGCCAGCAGCTCGAAGTTAACTGGACAGGGAAAATTGAACACTGAAGCTTTCTTT
TRBV7-7	few	16	TRBJ2-2	TRBD1	CASSLAGGIGTGELFF	TGTGCTAGCAGCTTAGCAGGGGGCATTGGCACCGGGGAGCTGTTTTTT
TRBV29-1	NA	12	TRBJ2-2	TRBD1	CSGNRGTGELFF	TGCAGCGGGAACAGGGGAACCGGGGAGCTGTTTTTT
TRBV24-1	few	15	TRBJ1-5	TRBD1	CATSDPTGKSQPQHF	TGTGCCACCAGTGATCCGACAGGGAAGTCTCAGCCCCAGCATTTT
TRBV5-1	NA	12	TRBJ2-1	NA	CASSLPGYEQFF	TGCGCCAGCAGCCTACCAGGGTATGAGCAGTTCTTC
TRBV27	NA	14	TRBJ2-5	NA	CASSFRSNWETQYF	TGTGCCAGCAGTTTTCGTAGTAACTGGGAGACCCAGTACTTC
TRBV6-5	NA	14	TRBJ1-6	NA	CATPMGGRNSPLHF	TGTGCCACCCCGATGGGGGGTCGTAATTCACCCCTCCACTTT
TRBV9	NA	15	TRBJ1-6	TRBD1	CASSGRQGGNSPLHF	TGTGCCAGCAGCGGACGACAGGGAGGTAATTCACCCCTCCACTTT
TRBV5-4	few	15	TRBJ2-1	TRBD2	CASSFRLAGYNEQFF	TGTGCCAGCAGCTTTCGACTAGCGGGGTACAATGAGCAGTTCTTC
TRBV24-1	NA	15	TRBJ2-5	TRBD1	CATSGGTGGAETQYF	TGTGCCACCAGTGGTGGGACAGGGGGCGCAGAGACCCAGTACTTC
TRBV6-2/TRBV6-3	once	15	TRBJ2-3	TRBD2	CASSYPREGRDTQYF	TGTGCCAGCAGTTACCCGCGGGAGGGACGAGATACGCAGTATTTT
TRBV9	NA	14	TRBJ2-1	NA	CASSESQLANEQFF	TGTGCCAGCAGCGAGAGTCAACTAGCCAATGAGCAGTTCTTC
TRBV5-1	NA	14	TRBJ2-3	NA	CASNHRGGVDTQYF	TGCGCCAGCAACCACAGGGGCGGGGTGGATACGCAGTATTTT
TRBV18	once	12	TRBJ1-1	NA	CASSQADSEAFF	TGTGCCAGCTCACAGGCAGACAGTGAAGCTTTCTTT
TRBV7-3	NA	16	TRBJ2-3	NA	CASSLGGGYSTDTQYF	TGTGCCAGCAGCTTAGGGGGCGGGTACAGCACAGATACGCAGTATTTT
TRBV7-2	NA	15	TRBJ1-2	NA	CASSYAGRTSGGYTF	TGTGCCAGCAGCTATGCGGGCAGGACCTCCGGGGGCTACACCTTC
TRBV27	NA	15	TRBJ2-7	NA	CASSLYPGNSYEQYF	TGTGCCAGCAGTTTATATCCGGGAAACTCCTACGAGCAGTACTTC